A selection of T cell receptor beta chains follows, all from one sample in a study of shared clonotypes between healthy human individuals. TCRdb's copy holds only in-frame clones and misses some; the assay was immunoSEQ multiplex PCR. The sample shows roughly 640,000 clones, approximately 97% of them seen only once. The sequenced material came from naive CD4+ T cells sorted from blood. These receptors were taken from a woman in her twenties or thirties in good health. Each CDR3 is given without its conserved first and last residue.

v_gene	j_gene	CDR3aa
TRBV18	TRBJ1-1	ASSSTGMNTEAF
TRBV6-1	TRBJ1-2	ASSQPVGGSDGYT
TRBV29-1	TRBJ2-7	SVVVQGSYEQY
TRBV4-1	TRBJ2-7	ASSQEYSSWSEQY
TRBV19	TRBJ2-2	ASSIAGQSTGELF
TRBV28	TRBJ1-6	ASSLLLISDSSYNSPLH
TRBV10-1	TRBJ1-3	ASNLESSGNTIY
TRBV21-1	TRBJ2-5	ASSKIPAETQY
TRBV18	TRBJ1-4	ASSRASNEKLF
TRBV14	TRBJ2-1	ASSQDVWDNEQF
TRBV25-1	TRBJ2-5	ASSDPPGQNEMAQY
TRBV5-4	TRBJ2-3	ASSLGGSGIDTQY
TRBV10-3	TRBJ2-7	ATTTSGSGYEQY
TRBV7-8	TRBJ1-5	ASSLSGAGGPQH
TRBV5-6	TRBJ2-1	ASSLAGKLAGWI
TRBV27	TRBJ1-1	ASSSDRGFEAF
TRBV29-1	TRBJ2-7	SVVSGTFYEQY
TRBV28	TRBJ2-3	ASSYGTSPYTDTQY
TRBV7-2	TRBJ2-5	ASSWGSGLAGETQY
TRBV14	TRBJ2-5	ASSQGLTTQY
TRBV29-1	TRBJ2-1	SVPGSSYNEQF
TRBV19	TRBJ1-5	ASSITDRASNQPQH
TRBV2	TRBJ2-4	ASLGDPLNIQY
TRBV28	TRBJ2-7	ASRQRGDEQY
TRBV15	TRBJ1-2	ATSRDGTYGYT
TRBV6-6	TRBJ2-7	ASRRGSQGAYEQY
TRBV7-9	TRBJ2-1	ASRSNQPGHYNEQF
TRBV6-1	TRBJ2-3	ASRRTEADTQY
TRBV28	TRBJ1-1	ASSPPLGGDTEAF
TRBV2	TRBJ2-2	ASNTGPGELF
TRBV28	TRBJ1-1	ASSSYSIAEMNTEAF
TRBV2	TRBJ1-1	ASSGQGDTEAF
TRBV6-4	TRBJ2-1	ASSDSRLVLAPRLQGWNEQF
TRBV30	TRBJ1-5	AFTPGTSNQPQH
TRBV25-1	TRBJ1-4	ASSLTGRINEKLF
TRBV27	TRBJ1-1	ASSLRGGPTEAF
TRBV9	TRBJ1-4	ASSVGWGGTNEKLF
TRBV7-2	TRBJ2-7	ASSPQGLQGRRQY
TRBV5-1	TRBJ2-7	ASSRTRDRRFEQY
TRBV27	TRBJ2-7	ASSLSGTGLGQY
TRBV29-1	TRBJ2-2	SVEGGLAENTGELF
TRBV9	TRBJ2-7	ASSRTPPGEQY
TRBV28	TRBJ1-3	ASLVPGRNTIY
TRBV5-1	TRBJ2-1	ASSLEWVTGNEQF